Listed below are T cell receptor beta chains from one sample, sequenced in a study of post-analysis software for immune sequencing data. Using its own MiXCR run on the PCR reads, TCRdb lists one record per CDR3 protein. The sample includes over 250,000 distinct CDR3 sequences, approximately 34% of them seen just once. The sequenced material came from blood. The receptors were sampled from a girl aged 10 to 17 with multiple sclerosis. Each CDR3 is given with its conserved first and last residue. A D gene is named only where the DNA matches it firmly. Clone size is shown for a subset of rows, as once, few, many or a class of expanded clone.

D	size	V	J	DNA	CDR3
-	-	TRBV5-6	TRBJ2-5	TGTGCCAGCAGCTTGACTGTGGGTAGAGAGACCCAGTACTTC	CASSLTVGRETQYF
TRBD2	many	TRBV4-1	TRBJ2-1	TGCGCCAGCAGCCAAGATCTCGGCGGGAGGGCCTACAATGAGCAGTTCTTC	CASSQDLGGRAYNEQFF
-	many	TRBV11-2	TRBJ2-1	TGTGCCAGCAGCCCGGTGACCTCCCCTTACAATGAGCAGTTCTTC	CASSPVTSPYNEQFF
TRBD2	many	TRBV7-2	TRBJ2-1	TGTGCCAGCAGCGAATTGGGACTAGCTTACAATGAGCAGTTCTTC	CASSELGLAYNEQFF
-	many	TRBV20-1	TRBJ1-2	TGCAGTGCTAGAGATAGGGGGACGACGGATGGCTACACCTTC	CSARDRGTTDGYTF
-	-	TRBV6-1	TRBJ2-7	TGTGCCAGCAGTGTCATCGGAAGTTACGAGCAGTACTTC	CASSVIGSYEQYF
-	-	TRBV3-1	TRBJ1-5	TGTGCCAGCAGCCAAGACGGACTCCATCAGCCCCAGCATTTT	CASSQDGLHQPQHF
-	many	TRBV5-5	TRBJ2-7	TGTGCCAGCAGCTTGAGTCCGGGGGCGGCATTAGGGAGATACGAGCAGTACTTC	CASSLSPGAALGRYEQYF
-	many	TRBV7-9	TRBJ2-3	TGTGCCAGCAGCCGAAGGGACCCAACGGTAGATACGCAGTATTTT	CASSRRDPTVDTQYF
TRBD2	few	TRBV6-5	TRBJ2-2	TGTGCCAGCAGTCGCGGGAGTAACACCGGGGAGCTGTTTTTT	CASSRGSNTGELFF
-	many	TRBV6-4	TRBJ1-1	TGTGCCAGCAGTGACTCCTCGGAGAACACTGAAGCTTTCTTT	CASSDSSENTEAFF
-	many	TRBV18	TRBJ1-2	TGTGCCAGCTCACCACCGCAGCAACATGGCTACACCTTC	CASSPPQQHGYTF
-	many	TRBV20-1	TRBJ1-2	TGCAGTGCTAGAGATCCGGACTGGGAGGGAGGCTACACCTTC	CSARDPDWEGGYTF
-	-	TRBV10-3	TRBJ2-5	TGTGCCATCAGTGAGGAGGAGACCCAGTACTTC	CAISEEETQYF
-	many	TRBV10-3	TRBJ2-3	TGTGCCATCAGTGAGTCGGATCAAAGTGGTACGCAGTATTTT	CAISESDQSGTQYF
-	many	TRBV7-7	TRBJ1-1	TGTGCCAGCAGCGCGGTCGGTGGGACTGAAGCTTTCTTT	CASSAVGGTEAFF
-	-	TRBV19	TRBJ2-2	TGTGCCAGTAGTCCCGGGGGGGCCCAGGGGGCCGGGGAGCTGTTTTTT	CASSPGGAQGAGELFF
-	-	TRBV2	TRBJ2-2	TGTGCCAGCAGTGAAACCGGGTGGGAGCTGTTTTTT	CASSETGWELFF
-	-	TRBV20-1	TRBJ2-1	TGCAGTGCTAGAGATGGGCAGCTACTCAATGAGCAGTTCTTC	CSARDGQLLNEQFF
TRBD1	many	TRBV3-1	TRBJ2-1	TGTGCCAGCAGCCAATTCCGGGACAGAGGAAACAATGAGCAGTTCTTC	CASSQFRDRGNNEQFF
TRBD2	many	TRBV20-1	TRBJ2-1	TGCAGTGCCGAGAGCGGGAGCGCAGGTAGAAATGAGCAGTTCTTC	CSAESGSAGRNEQFF
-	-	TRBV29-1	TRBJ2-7	TGCAGCAGCCGAACAGGCCCCTACGAGCAGTACTTC	CSSRTGPYEQYF